Below are 25 T cell receptor beta chains sequenced from a single sample in a study of shared clonotypes between healthy human individuals. Method: immunoSEQ multiplex PCR; TCRdb's copy keeps in-frame clones and lacks some. Here the sample spans roughly 490,000 clones, around 78% being singletons. The source material was PBMCs. The source is a woman aged 40 to 50 in good health. Some clones in this sample may be carry-over from other donors' samples.

This chain links TRBV11-1 with TRBJ2-7; unclear D gene. Trimming shortened V by 5 bases and J by 5 bases, and 13 bases separated the two germline ends. Germline V CDR1 and CDR2: SGHAT, FQDESV (reference sequence). The CDR3 runs to 13 residues. The CDR3 loop is CASSQARFNEQYF. CDR3 bases: TGTGCCAGCAGCCAAGCGAGGTTCAACGAGCAGTACTTC.

The J gene is TRBJ2-7, the V gene TRBV27, with TRBD2 matching 7 bases. Germline-derived CDR1 and CDR2 are MNHEY and SMNVEV (reference sequence). J lost 0 bases, V lost 5 bases, and 4 bases had no gene match. This CDR3 spans 14 amino acids. As DNA, the CDR3 is TGTGCCAGCAGTAATGGCGGGAGCTCCTACGAGCAGTACTTC. Amino acid sequence: CASSNGGSSYEQYF.

On this clone itself: The junction shows a germline mismatch at one end, possibly a read error. The chain has TRBV28 and TRBJ2-7, with D possibly TRBD2 on 5 matching bases. CDR3 length: 15 residues. In germline, CDR1 is MDHEN, CDR2 SYDVKM. CDR3 sequence (DNA): TGTGCCAGCAGTTCTCTAAGCGGACTGGGCAATGAGCGGTTCTTC. This translates into CASSSLSGLGNERFF.

V usage is TRBV30 and J usage is TRBJ2-3; 11 bases agree with TRBD2. Losses at the gene ends were 7 bases for V and 0 bases for J; bases not matched to a gene: 15. CDR1 and CDR2 from the germline V gene are GTSNPN and SVGIG (reference sequence). This CDR3 spans 18 amino acids. CDR3 in DNA: TGTGCCTTTGACAGGGGAAGGCTAGCGGGGGGTAGCACAGATACGCAGTATTTT. This sequence encodes CAFDRGRLAGGSTDTQYF.

This clone occurred once. This chain connects TRBV4-1 to TRBJ2-4, with D unresolved. Germline CDR1 reads MGHRA; CDR2 reads YSYEKL. The CDR3 is 19 amino acids. Deletions cut 0 bases from V and 0 bases from J, with 18 bases between. CDR3 nucleotide sequence: TGCGCCAGCAGCCAAGAGAGACGCGGAGCAGAGCTAGCCAAAAACATTCAGTACTTC. Residues: CASSQERRGAELAKNIQYF.

This clone showed up just once. This chain links TRBV25-1 with TRBJ2-3; the D is unclear. In germline, CDR1 is MGHDK, CDR2 SYGVNS. The V end was cut by 3 bases, the J end by 0 bases, with 13 bases between. This CDR3 contains 16 residues. The CDR3 coding sequence is TGTGCCAGCAGTGACCTGCTCGGGCGAAGCACAGATACGCAGTATTTT. It codes for CASSDLLGRSTDTQYF. The whole variable domain, remainder taken from reference TRBV25-1 and TRBJ2-3, is EADIYQTPRYLVIGTGKKITLECSQTMGHDKMYWYQQDPGMELHLIHYSYGVNSTEKGDLSSESTVSRIRTEHFPLTLESARPSHTSQYLCASSDLLGRSTDTQYFGPGTRLTVL.

In nucleotides, the CDR3 is TGTGCCAGTAGAGCTAAACAGGGCCCGGGGTACGAGCAGTACTTC. Translated: CASRAKQGPGYEQYF. The rearrangement joins TRBV19 to TRBJ2-7; a possible D gene is TRBD1 (6 bases). The germline gives CDR1 LNHDA, CDR2 SQIVND (reference sequence). The CDR3 runs 15 residues. The V gene lost 6 bases and the J gene lost 4 bases, with 19 bases spanning the gap.

This rearrangement joins TRBV5-8 to TRBJ2-5; 7 bases map to TRBD2. The CDR3 spans 15 residues. Looked up from germline, CDR1 is SGHTS and CDR2 is YDEGEE. V lost 10 bases to trimming and J lost 2 bases; unmatched junction nucleotides: 14. CDR3 coding DNA: TGTGCCGCCTCCAAAGACGGGAGGACGCAAGAGACCCAGTACTTC. Amino acids: CAASKDGRTQETQYF.

This chain joins TRBV28 and TRBJ2-7; TRBD2 might be the D (7 bases). The V end was cut by 4 bases, the J end by 5 bases, with 24 bases between. Germline values: CDR1 MDHEN, CDR2 SYDVKM. The CDR3 extends over 17 amino acids. This CDR3 is CASSWGQGREFRNEQYF. In nucleotides, the CDR3 is TGTGCCAGCAGTTGGGGGCAGGGGCGGGAGTTTCGCAACGAGCAGTACTTC.

The chain carries TRBV6-5 and TRBJ2-3; the D gene is possibly TRBD2 (5 bases). V lost 6 bases, J lost 9 bases, and 22 bases lay in between. The CDR3 loop spans 15 amino acids. Germline CDR1 is MNHEY and CDR2 is SVGAGI. The CDR3 region is CASSQAALLGETQYF. In DNA form, the CDR3 reads TGTGCCAGCAGCCAAGCGGCCCTGTTGGGAGAAACGCAGTATTTT.

The chain is built from TRBV7-9 and TRBJ1-2; 7 bases are a match to TRBD1. Germline CDR1 is SEHNR and CDR2 is FQNEAQ (reference sequence). Trimming cost V 5 bases and J 0 bases; bases outside gene matches: 12. This CDR3 contains 17 residues. Here the CDR3 reads CASSPQGGGLANYGYTF. Written as DNA, the CDR3 is TGTGCCAGCAGCCCTCAGGGGGGTGGGCTCGCTAACTATGGCTACACCTTC.

The chain is built from TRBV6-1 and TRBJ2-5; tentative D call: TRBD2 (5 bases). The germline V gene has CDR1 MNHNS and CDR2 SASEGT. The CDR3 runs 12 residues. Trimming removed 1 base from V and 13 bases from J, with 13 bases in between. CDR3 residues: CASSEGYGGAYF. The CDR3 nucleotides are TGTGCCAGCAGTGAAGGTTACGGAGGAGCGTACTTC.

The chain's CDR3 is CASSTFLPLTLSNEQFF. In DNA, the CDR3 is TGTGCCAGTAGTACCTTCCTTCCGTTAACTTTGAGCAATGAGCAGTTCTTC. V usage is TRBV19 and J usage is TRBJ2-1; D ambiguous. The CDR3 runs to 17 residues. Trimming removed 4 bases at V and 6 bases at J, with 22 bases between. Germline assignment: CDR1 LNHDA and CDR2 SQIVND (reference sequence).

This clone has a single count. A much larger clone is a single base away; this may be a read error. Distinct nucleotide sequences in the sample also encode this CDR3. The CDR3 sequence: CAISDRLGYTEAFF. The DNA of the CDR3 is TGTGCCATCAGCGACAGGCTAGGGTACACTGAAGCTTTCTTT. V and J are TRBV10-3 and TRBJ1-1; D is perhaps TRBD1 (6 bases). Deletions cut 6 bases from V and 3 bases from J, with 14 bases between. Germline lookup yields CDR1 ENHRY and CDR2 SYGVKD. CDR3 length: 14 residues.

A remark on this clone: Mismatch with germline at one junction end may stem from a read error. The CDR3 reads CASSGTGSTEALF. In DNA, the CDR3 is TGTGCCAGCAGCGGAACAGGGAGCACTGAAGCTCTCTTT. J is TRBJ1-1 and V is TRBV5-4; tentative D call: TRBD1 (6 bases). The CDR3 runs to 13 residues. Per the germline V gene, CDR1 is SGHNT and CDR2 is YYREEE (reference sequence).

CDR3 protein: CASRRQGMNTEAFF. The CDR3, as DNA: TGTGCCAGCAGACGACAGGGCATGAACACTGAAGCTTTCTTT. The chain has TRBV7-6 and TRBJ1-1; TRBD1 matches at 7 bases. The CDR3 runs to 14 residues. In germline, CDR1 is SGHVS, CDR2 FNYEAQ. V was pared by 6 bases and J by 0 bases, with 4 bases of the junction left unmatched.

The chain joins TRBV5-1 to TRBJ1-3; D not resolved. CDR3 length: 14 amino acids. Trimming took off 0 bases at V and 2 bases at J, with 6 bases between the two ends. Germline V lookup: CDR1 SGHRS, CDR2 YFSETQ. The CDR3 DNA sequence: TGCGCCAGCAGCTTGGGGGGAACTGGAAACACCATATATTTT. Translated, it gives CASSLGGTGNTIYF.

This clone appeared once. The rearrangement links TRBV7-9 to TRBJ1-1, with 9 positions matching TRBD1. J lost 3 bases, V lost 4 bases, and 12 bases had no gene match. The germline gives CDR1 SEHNR, CDR2 FQNEAQ (reference sequence). The CDR3 runs 17 residues. The CDR3 protein is CASSSYRGRNGDTEAFF. The CDR3 DNA follows: TGTGCCAGCAGCTCCTACAGGGGGCGTAACGGGGACACTGAAGCTTTCTTT.

This clone was seen more than once but under ten times. This likely stems from a read error, as it lies one base from a far larger clone. V gene TRBV5-1 combines with J gene TRBJ1-1; maybe TRBD1 (5 bases). CDR1 is SGHRS, CDR2 YFSETQ, per germline. The length of the CDR3 is 11 residues. The chain's CDR3 is CVSRDYSEAFF. The DNA for the CDR3 is TGCGTCAGCAGGGATTATTCTGAAGCTTTCTTT.

The CDR3 DNA reads as TGTGCCAGCAGTAGGGGGGCCGGGGAGCTGTTTTTT. Translated: CASSRGAGELFF. The chain has TRBV27 and TRBJ2-2; D could derive from TRBD1 or TRBD2 (6 bases each). Germline lookup yields CDR1 MNHEY and CDR2 SMNVEV (reference sequence). The CDR3 is made up of 12 amino acids. V gave up 5 bases and J gave up 6 bases, with 7 bases separating them.

The chain links TRBV7-6 to TRBJ2-7, with TRBD1 identical over 8 bases. This CDR3 is built from 14 residues. With 1 base clipped from V and 6 bases from J, the junction kept 5 bases outside the gene matches. Germline-derived CDR1 and CDR2 are SGHVS and FNYEAQ. CDR3 coding DNA: TGTGCCAGCAGCTTAGGGCAGGGGGCTCTCGAGCAGTACTTC. It specifies CASSLGQGALEQYF.

The chain employs TRBV5-8 and TRBJ2-1, with D possibly TRBD1 on 5 matching bases. From germline, CDR1 is SGHTS and CDR2 YDEGEE. The CDR3 is 17 amino acids. V gave up 2 bases and J gave up 6 bases, with 21 bases separating them. The CDR3 DNA sequence: TGTGCCAGCAGCTTTAATAGGGGCCCTTCCCGGAGCAATGAGCAGTTCTTC. Its translation: CASSFNRGPSRSNEQFF.

V and J are TRBV25-1 and TRBJ2-3; 9 positions match TRBD1. With V trimmed by 1 base and J by 3 bases, 11 bases remained unmatched. From germline, CDR1 is MGHDK and CDR2 SYGVNS. The CDR3 loop spans 18 amino acids. In nucleotides, the CDR3 is TGTGCCAGCAGTGAATCCAAGGCCAGGACAGGGGAGACAGATACGCAGTATTTT. It is translated as CASSESKARTGETDTQYF. The complete variable domain, with remaining parts taken from reference TRBV25-1 and TRBJ2-3, reads EADIYQTPRYLVIGTGKKITLECSQTMGHDKMYWYQQDPGMELHLIHYSYGVNSTEKGDLSSESTVSRIRTEHFPLTLESARPSHTSQYLCASSESKARTGETDTQYFGPGTRLTVL.

The chain uses TRBV29-1 and TRBJ2-6; 9 bases are shared with TRBD2. The CDR3 has 15 residues. V trimming: 6 bases; J trimming: 0 bases; junction bases outside the gene matches: 3. Germline CDR1 SQVTM, CDR2 ANQGSEA. CDR3 protein: CSVLSGSSGANVLTF. CDR3 coding DNA: TGCAGCGTCCTTAGCGGGAGCTCTGGGGCCAACGTCCTGACTTTC.

This clone was seen a single time. The CDR3 nucleotides are TGTGCCAGCAGCCGGGGACTAGCGGGTGAAGCGGAGACCCAGTACTTC. Protein: CASSRGLAGEAETQYF. The V gene is TRBV7-9, the J gene TRBJ2-5, with 12 positions matching TRBD2. Germline V CDR1 and CDR2: SEHNR, FQNEAQ (reference sequence). This CDR3 has 16 amino acids. The trim removed 5 bases at V and 5 bases at J, leaving 9 bases unmatched.